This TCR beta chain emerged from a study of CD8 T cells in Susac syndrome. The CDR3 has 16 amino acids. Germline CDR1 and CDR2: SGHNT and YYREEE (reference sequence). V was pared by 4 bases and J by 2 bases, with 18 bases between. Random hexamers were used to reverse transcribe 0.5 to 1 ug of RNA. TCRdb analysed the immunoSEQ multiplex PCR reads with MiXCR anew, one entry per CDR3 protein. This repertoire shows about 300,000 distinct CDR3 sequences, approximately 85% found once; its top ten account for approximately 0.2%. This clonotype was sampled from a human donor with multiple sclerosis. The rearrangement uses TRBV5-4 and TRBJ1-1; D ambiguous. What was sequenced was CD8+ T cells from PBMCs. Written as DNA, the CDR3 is TGTGCCAGCAGCCCCACTACATACGACACCAACACTGAAGCTTTCTTT. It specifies CASSPTTYDTNTEAFF.